This TCR beta chain was documented in a study of cytomegalovirus exposure and HLA in healthy donors. Across the whole study: The platform used for the roughly 130 validation repertoires matched that of the 666 first-cohort repertoires, a later analysis reported. Points from the study as a whole: The classifier reportedly diagnosed cytomegalovirus status with high specificity and sensitivity. The study listed roughly 160 cytomegalovirus-associated TCR beta chains. In the 130 or so validation repertoires, a later analysis found that first-cohort TCR clusters tended to co-occur.

Assay used: immunoSEQ multiplex PCR; TCRdb lists only in-frame clones, some missing. This sample has about 90,000 clones, with approximately 81% found just once. From germline, CDR1 is SGHVS and CDR2 FQNEAQ. There are 15 residues in the CDR3. V shed 1 base, J shed 7 bases, and the junction held 6 bases outside the gene matches. As for this clone: Its antigen is undetermined.

Sequenced: PBMCs. The J gene is TRBJ1-5, the V gene TRBV7-8, with 8 bases matching TRBD1. The sequence derives from a woman aged 18-29 years in good health and CMV-seropositive. CDR3 in amino acids: CASSLERTGRQPQHF. The CDR3 nucleotides read TGTGCCAGCAGCTTAGAAAGGACAGGGAGGCAGCCCCAGCATTTT.